Given below is one TCR beta chain in context. Its binding antigen is unknown. No clone much larger than this one lies a single base away; base qualities are absent. These data originate in a study of human T cells and chemical hapten exposure (dated by TCRdb to 2020 to 2022). For the wider study: For sensitization, 2% DPC in acetone was applied to a roughly 2 cm by roughly 2 cm area of upper inner arm skin. Throughout the approximately 23-week study period, patients were also given weekly therapeutic DPC doses on the scalp. Patch tests used Finn chambers with 0.01% DPC on the upper back, scored after 6 days by International Contact Dermatitis Research Group standards. The patient cohort, mostly female, included alopecia areata with under or over 50% scalp involvement, alopecia totalis and alopecia universalis. Libraries were pooled for sequencing, and variation in per-sample TCR yields was attributed mainly to small differences in library volumes within the pool. This study followed changes in the peripheral blood TCR repertoire in vivo during primary and secondary sensitization of alopecia patients to the hapten diphenylcyclopropenone (DPC). Patient blood was sampled pre-sensitization (week 0) and at 2, 6 and about 24 weeks after DPC sensitization. For TCR sequencing, blood came from 25 to 35 alopecia patients at anywhere from one to four time points (pre-sensitization, 2, 6 and 24 weeks). Here is what the overall study found, with its caveats: All patients had alopecia, a presumed autoimmune disease, so their immune response might differ from that of healthy individuals. Repeated subsampling changed both the strength of the expansion versus patch-test correlation and the threshold at which the correlation became significant. DPC sensitization did not change the number of TCRs with a frequency above 1 in 1000, and there was no evidence of changes in global repertoire structure. Patch test score was positively correlated with the number of PT1 expanded TCRs, with significance at thresholds 8, 16 and 32 but not at 4. Compared with pre-sensitization or healthy control sets, expanded TCRs formed significantly more large CDR3 similarity clusters, which is consistent with antigen-driven responses.

The library was generated by RACE. The instrument was a NextSeq 500. During library preparation, unique molecular identifiers were attached to individual cDNA molecules so that TCRs could be counted quantitatively and reproducibly. Each blood RNA sample was used to sequence both TCR alpha and TCR beta chains. Processing in the source paper ran as follows. The median number of TCRs per sample was some 100,000, ranging from about 20,000 to 700,000. The Decombinator software suite was used to annotate V, J and CDR3 in the TCR reads. Every sample was subsampled to the same number of TCRs (28,000) for the PS versus PT1 abundance plots. Expanded TCRs were defined as absent before sensitization and observed at least eight times at the 2-week time point. TCRdb reprocessed the public reads (quality trimming at Q25 with fastp, clone calling with MiXCR) and kept in-frame beta chains. Each entry merges the rows of one CDR3 protein and shows their most common DNA and genes. TCRdb assigned the V and J calls; the authors' analysis was not used. In this sample the table shows approximately 100,000 distinct CDR3 sequences, 9.2% of which occur a single time. The ten largest clonotypes hold 2.5% to 3.5% of the sample.

The meaning of the sample's time point label: patch test 2, 6 weeks after DPC sensitization. This sample's treatment or condition label indicates: therapeutic diphenylcyclopropenone sensitization with weekly scalp DPC. At every patch-test visit, the blood draw took place before the patch test was put on. Patients were eligible if aged 18 to 70, diagnosed with alopecia and judged suitable for DPC therapy, and pregnant patients were excluded. Total RNA was isolated from unfractionated whole blood collected in Tempus Blood RNA tubes. The CDR3, cysteine through phenylalanine, is 13 amino acids long. This entry keeps only the CDR3 DNA: 39 bases, framed from base 1. V sheds 7 bases and J sheds 4 bases, leaving 14 bases between their ends. In the germline V gene, CDR1 corresponds to MDHEN and CDR2 to SYDVKM.

Rearrangement joined TRBV28 to TRBJ2-7; there is no confident call for the D gene. The sample consisted of whole blood, taken in connection with sensitization to the hapten diphenylcyclopropenone (DPC). The sequence came from a middle-aged woman with alopecia areata. Some clones in this sample may be carry-over from other donors' samples. This receptor has the CDR3 CASTGSPRYEQYF. The nucleotides read TGTGCCAGCACGGGCAGTCCTAGGTACGAGCAGTACTTC.